This TCR beta chain was captured in a study of Graves' ophthalmopathy and Graves' hyperthyroidism. Study-level information: Cases classed as stable hyperthyroidism had no ophthalmopathy within 18 months of follow-up. Broader study findings: Blood repertoires reportedly contained most expanded thyroid clonotypes above 0.001 frequency. Prediction of ophthalmopathy progression reached around 70% sensitivity and approximately 73% specificity.

Orbital computed tomography and thyroid ultrasound, along with TRAb, serum thyroxine and clinical symptoms, underpinned diagnosis. This clonotype is a singleton in its sample. As yet, its antigen is unknown. Transcripts of RNA were the source for amplifying TCR beta CDR3 regions. Second-round multiplex PCR came after a first-round RT-PCR that employed HTBI primers. A single record per CDR3 protein comes from TCRdb applying MiXCR to the multiplex PCR reads. The table includes around 1.1 million distinct CDR3 sequences, 36% detected once. The CDR3 is 18 residues long. Germline CDR1 WSHSY, CDR2 SAAADI. Trimming stripped 0 bases from V and 5 bases from J, with 23 bases between.

The chain combines TRBV10-2 with TRBJ2-7; D is perhaps TRBD1 or TRBD2 (6 bases each). The sample was peripheral blood or thyroid tissue (not recorded which). The receptor comes from an adult man with Graves' hyperthyroidism. The CDR3 loop reads CASSESKSRGRGLHEQYF. The CDR3 DNA sequence: TGCGCCAGCAGTGAGTCGAAGTCGCGGGGCAGGGGCCTTCACGAGCAGTACTTC.